This T cell receptor beta chain was sequenced during a study of human T cells and chemical hapten exposure. At the level of the study: Diphenylcyclopropenone doses were given weekly to the scalps of patients across the approximately 22-week study. Study-wide points: Following DPC sensitization, TCRs present above 1 in 1000 frequency showed no change. Significantly greater numbers of large CDR3 similarity clusters came from expanded TCRs than from controls.

Individual cDNA molecules each carried unique molecular identifiers attached by the library. One entry per CDR3 protein, called by TCRdb with MiXCR from the RACE reads. The sample gives roughly 360,000 distinct CDR3 sequences, 4% to 5.5% of which show up once; under 3% is in the top ten. This clonotype was seen a few times. Its specificity is not known. CDR1 is DFQATT, CDR2 SNEGSKA, per germline (reference sequence). Trimming shortened V by 3 bases and J by 3 bases, and 8 bases separated the two germline ends. CDR3 length: 12 residues. The time point: patch test 1, 2 weeks after DPC sensitization. Stated treatment: therapeutic diphenylcyclopropenone sensitization with weekly scalp DPC.

Here the sequenced sample was whole blood, taken in connection with sensitization to the hapten diphenylcyclopropenone (DPC). The chain joins TRBV20-1 to TRBJ2-5, with D perhaps matching TRBD2 (6 bases). This TCR came from a woman aged 50 to 65 with alopecia areata. Some clones in this sample may be carry-over from other donors' samples. CDR3 sequence reads: CSASRGKETQYF. The CDR3 DNA follows: TGCAGTGCTAGCCGGGGGAAAGAGACCCAGTACTTC.